This T cell receptor beta chain is from a study of somatic mutations in cytotoxic T cells in rheumatoid arthritis. Points on this clone: Its cognate antigen is unknown.

In the original processing: Published virus-specific TCRB sequences were rarely matched by patient CD8+ clones larger than 1%. Sequencing used immunoSEQ multiplex PCR; TCRdb keeps in-frame clones, though not all of them. D and trimming come from the DNA, and the V and J calls and clone size come from that table. Altogether under 20,000 clones are present, over 65% being singletons, with the ten largest covering roughly 4.8%. Study-level points and caveats: Any difference in CD8+ T-cell clonality between patients who had rheumatoid arthritis and healthy controls who were age-matched was not statistically significant.

Sequenced input: CD8+ T cells sorted from blood. This TCR was sampled from an adult with rheumatoid arthritis.

The CDR3 DNA reads as TGCGCCAGCAGCCAAGAATATCGGTGGCAGAGAAGCTCCTATAATTCACCCCTCCACTTT. This sequence encodes CASSQEYRWQRSSYNSPLHF. The chain uses TRBV4-1 and TRBJ1-6; D is uncertain. The CDR3 is 20 amino acids. Between the trimmed V and J ends, which lost 0 bases and 0 bases, there was a span of 18 bases. From germline, CDR1 is MGHRA and CDR2 YSYEKL.